The rows below give T cell receptor beta chains drawn from one sample of a study of blood T cells in healthy people across ages. TCRdb reanalysed the 5' RACE reads using MiXCR and keeps one entry per CDR3 protein. The sample consists of roughly 1.5 million distinct CDR3 sequences, 42% of them appearing once. The sequenced sample consisted of blood. The source is a woman under 30 in good health. Each CDR3 is given without its conserved first and last residue.

j_gene: TRBJ1-4; v_gene: TRBV12-3/TRBV12-4; CDR3aa: ASSNRGTNEKLF
j_gene: TRBJ2-1; v_gene: TRBV20-1; CDR3aa: SARVSGKGIEQF
j_gene: TRBJ2-7; v_gene: TRBV12-5; CDR3aa: ASGPPGEGAKNEQY
j_gene: TRBJ1-2; v_gene: TRBV7-2; CDR3aa: ASSLDRGLTQYGYT
j_gene: TRBJ1-4; v_gene: TRBV20-1; CDR3aa: SAMTGKEKLF
j_gene: TRBJ2-1; v_gene: TRBV7-9; CDR3aa: ASSLALVTSGRIWNEQF
j_gene: TRBJ2-1; v_gene: TRBV11-2; CDR3aa: ASSSRHRTKNNEQF
j_gene: TRBJ2-1; v_gene: TRBV11-3; CDR3aa: ASSFSYNNEQF
j_gene: TRBJ1-5; v_gene: TRBV24-1; CDR3aa: ATSGRQGYNQPQH
j_gene: TRBJ2-1; v_gene: TRBV20-1; CDR3aa: SARFLAGSSYNEQF
j_gene: TRBJ2-1; v_gene: TRBV5-1; CDR3aa: ASSLDNGVGAYNEQF
j_gene: TRBJ1-6; v_gene: TRBV7-3; CDR3aa: ASSLTSGTNSPLH
j_gene: TRBJ2-6; v_gene: TRBV20-1; CDR3aa: SARAGANVLT
j_gene: TRBJ2-3; v_gene: TRBV20-1; CDR3aa: SARSGLANTQY
j_gene: TRBJ1-5; v_gene: TRBV10-3; CDR3aa: AISDQGDGNQPQH
j_gene: TRBJ2-7; v_gene: TRBV12-5; CDR3aa: ASADDRAYEQY
j_gene: TRBJ2-7; v_gene: TRBV7-2; CDR3aa: ASSPRVAGAAYEQY
j_gene: TRBJ1-2; v_gene: TRBV4-1; CDR3aa: ASSQDWGEKGYT
j_gene: TRBJ2-1; v_gene: TRBV11-2; CDR3aa: ASSLVRRTDEQF
j_gene: TRBJ2-3; v_gene: TRBV27; CDR3aa: VSSRLLAGGTDTQY
j_gene: TRBJ2-2; v_gene: TRBV9; CDR3aa: ASSGVTTGELF
j_gene: TRBJ2-7; v_gene: TRBV27; CDR3aa: ASSLSLTKTVYEQY
j_gene: TRBJ2-3; v_gene: TRBV4-3; CDR3aa: ASSQGDSSTDTQY
j_gene: TRBJ2-5; v_gene: TRBV2; CDR3aa: ASRSTGGLAGVETQY
j_gene: TRBJ2-3; v_gene: TRBV7-9; CDR3aa: ASSPRTISASTDTQY
j_gene: TRBJ1-6; v_gene: TRBV10-2; CDR3aa: ASKSGTGTFLGYNSPLH
j_gene: TRBJ1-1; v_gene: TRBV28; CDR3aa: AGQSGTVGAEAF
j_gene: TRBJ2-6; v_gene: TRBV30; CDR3aa: ASDHSGANVLT
j_gene: TRBJ2-1; v_gene: TRBV9; CDR3aa: ASSGGGDEGCEQF
j_gene: TRBJ2-1; v_gene: TRBV28; CDR3aa: ASRPMLAGGSYNEQF
j_gene: TRBJ1-4; v_gene: TRBV5-6; CDR3aa: ASSLDTGSGANEKLF
j_gene: TRBJ2-7; v_gene: TRBV20-1; CDR3aa: SARIGAYREQY
j_gene: TRBJ2-1; v_gene: TRBV4-3; CDR3aa: ASSQDLTGETYEQF
j_gene: TRBJ1-2; v_gene: TRBV20-1; CDR3aa: SARLHSSGGYT
j_gene: TRBJ2-5; v_gene: TRBV5-1; CDR3aa: ASSLRMEETQY
j_gene: TRBJ2-7; v_gene: TRBV27; CDR3aa: ASSSAGTSSYEQY
j_gene: TRBJ2-5; v_gene: TRBV7-2; CDR3aa: ASSLAGLRGQETQY
j_gene: TRBJ2-2; v_gene: TRBV27; CDR3aa: ASSSQQGSRTGELF
j_gene: TRBJ1-4; v_gene: TRBV9; CDR3aa: ASSGDGVNEKLF
j_gene: TRBJ1-1; v_gene: TRBV5-1; CDR3aa: ASSLALRQANTEAF
j_gene: TRBJ2-5; v_gene: TRBV10-3; CDR3aa: AISGDWPPETQY
j_gene: TRBJ2-5; v_gene: TRBV4-3; CDR3aa: ASSQGYGLGDEQY
j_gene: TRBJ2-7; v_gene: TRBV20-1; CDR3aa: SAGMTRSYEQY
j_gene: TRBJ2-1; v_gene: TRBV12-3/TRBV12-4; CDR3aa: ASSLMKRDEQF
j_gene: TRBJ1-1; v_gene: TRBV6-6; CDR3aa: ASSLLRGIDTEAF
j_gene: TRBJ1-4; v_gene: TRBV5-1; CDR3aa: ASSTGSSNEKLF
j_gene: TRBJ2-1; v_gene: TRBV11-1; CDR3aa: ASSKRTSLNEQF
j_gene: TRBJ2-5; v_gene: TRBV27; CDR3aa: ASRAGTVKSETQY
j_gene: TRBJ2-5; v_gene: TRBV5-1; CDR3aa: ASSLILAGETQY
j_gene: TRBJ2-4; v_gene: TRBV30; CDR3aa: AWSAPGGAKNIQY
j_gene: TRBJ2-1; v_gene: TRBV9; CDR3aa: ASSPPELGYNEQF
j_gene: TRBJ2-5; v_gene: TRBV20-1; CDR3aa: SEDRTQETQY
j_gene: TRBJ2-7; v_gene: TRBV20-1; CDR3aa: SARESGYYEQY
j_gene: TRBJ2-3; v_gene: TRBV5-1; CDR3aa: ASRSEQY
j_gene: TRBJ2-7; v_gene: TRBV4-3; CDR3aa: ASSQGLLTNEQY
j_gene: TRBJ2-7; v_gene: TRBV4-3; CDR3aa: ASSSNYYEQY
j_gene: TRBJ1-1; v_gene: TRBV29-1; CDR3aa: SVCRGRDTEAF